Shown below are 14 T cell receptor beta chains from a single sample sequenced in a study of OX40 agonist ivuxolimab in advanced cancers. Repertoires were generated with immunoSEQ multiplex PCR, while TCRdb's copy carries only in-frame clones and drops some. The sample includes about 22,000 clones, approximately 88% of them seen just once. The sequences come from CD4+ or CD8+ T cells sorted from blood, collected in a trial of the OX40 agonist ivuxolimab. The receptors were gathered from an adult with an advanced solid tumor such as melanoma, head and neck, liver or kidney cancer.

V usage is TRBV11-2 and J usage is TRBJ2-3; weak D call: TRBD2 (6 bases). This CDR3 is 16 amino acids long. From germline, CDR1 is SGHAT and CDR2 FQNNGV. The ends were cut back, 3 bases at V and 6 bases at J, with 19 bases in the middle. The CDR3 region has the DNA TGTGCCAGCAGCTTTAACCCGGGGGACGTGATCGATACGCAGTATTTT. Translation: CASSFNPGDVIDTQYF.

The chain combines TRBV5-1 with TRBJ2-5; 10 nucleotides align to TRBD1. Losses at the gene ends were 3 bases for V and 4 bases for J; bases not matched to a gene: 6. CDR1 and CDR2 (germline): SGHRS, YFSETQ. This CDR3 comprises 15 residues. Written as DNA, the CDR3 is TGCGCCAGCAGCTGGGGGACAGGGGAGGTAGAGACCCAGTACTTC. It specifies CASSWGTGEVETQYF.

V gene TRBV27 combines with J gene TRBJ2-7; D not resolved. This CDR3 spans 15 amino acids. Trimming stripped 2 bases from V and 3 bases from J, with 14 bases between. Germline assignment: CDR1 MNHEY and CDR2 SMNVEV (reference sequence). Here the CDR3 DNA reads TGTGCCAGCAGTTTAATACGGACGATGGGCTACGAGCAGTACTTC. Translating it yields CASSLIRTMGYEQYF.

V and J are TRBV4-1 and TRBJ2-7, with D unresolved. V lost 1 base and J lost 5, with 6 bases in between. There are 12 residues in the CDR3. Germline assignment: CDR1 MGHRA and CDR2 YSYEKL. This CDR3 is CASSQGPHEQYF. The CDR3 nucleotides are TGCGCCAGCAGCCAAGGACCACACGAGCAGTACTTC.

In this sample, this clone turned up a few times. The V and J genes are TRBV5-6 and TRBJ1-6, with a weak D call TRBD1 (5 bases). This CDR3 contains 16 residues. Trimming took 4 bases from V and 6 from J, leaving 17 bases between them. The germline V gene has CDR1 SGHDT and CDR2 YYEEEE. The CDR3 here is CASSTPWAGSNSPLHF. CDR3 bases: TGTGCCAGCAGCACCCCGTGGGCAGGGAGTAATTCACCCCTCCACTTT.

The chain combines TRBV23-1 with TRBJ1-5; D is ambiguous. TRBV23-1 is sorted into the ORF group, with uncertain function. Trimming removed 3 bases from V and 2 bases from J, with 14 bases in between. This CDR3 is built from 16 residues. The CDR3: CASSHTTQAGNQPQHF. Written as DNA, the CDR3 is TGCGCCAGCAGTCACACTACTCAAGCAGGCAATCAGCCCCAGCATTTT.

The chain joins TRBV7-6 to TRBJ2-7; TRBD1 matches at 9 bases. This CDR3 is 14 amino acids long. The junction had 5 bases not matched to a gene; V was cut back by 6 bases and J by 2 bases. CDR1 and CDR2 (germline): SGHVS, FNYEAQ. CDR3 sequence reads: CASSWTGDPYEQYF. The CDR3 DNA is TGTGCCAGCAGTTGGACAGGGGACCCCTACGAGCAGTACTTC.

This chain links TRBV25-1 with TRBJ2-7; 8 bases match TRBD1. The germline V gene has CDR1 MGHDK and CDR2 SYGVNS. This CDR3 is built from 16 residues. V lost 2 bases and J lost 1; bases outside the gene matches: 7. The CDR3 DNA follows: TGTGCCAGCAGTGAAGAGGGACAGGCTTTTTCCTACGAGCAGTACTTC. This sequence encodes CASSEEGQAFSYEQYF.

CDR3 loop: CASSQGRSQETQYF. The DNA of the CDR3 is TGTGCCAGCAGCCAGGGACGGAGCCAAGAGACCCAGTACTTC. The chain employs TRBV5-4 and TRBJ2-5; D might be TRBD1 or TRBD2, each matching 5 bases. V gave up 4 bases and J gave up 1 base, with 11 bases separating them. The CDR3 sequence is 14 residues long. Germline values: CDR1 SGHNT, CDR2 YYREEE (reference sequence). Full variable domain (missing parts from reference TRBV5-4 and TRBJ2-5): ETGVTQSPTHLIKTRGQQVTLRCSSQSGHNTVSWYQQALGQGPQFIFQYYREEENGRGNFPPRFSGLQFPNYSSELNVNALELDDSALYLCASSQGRSQETQYFGPGTRLLVL.

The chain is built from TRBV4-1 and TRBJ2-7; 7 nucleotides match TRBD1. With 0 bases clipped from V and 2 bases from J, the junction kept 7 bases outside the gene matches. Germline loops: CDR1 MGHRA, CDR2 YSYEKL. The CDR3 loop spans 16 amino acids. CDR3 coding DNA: TGCGCCAGCAGCCAAGAGTTCGGGCAGGGGGCCTACGAGCAGTACTTC. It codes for CASSQEFGQGAYEQYF.

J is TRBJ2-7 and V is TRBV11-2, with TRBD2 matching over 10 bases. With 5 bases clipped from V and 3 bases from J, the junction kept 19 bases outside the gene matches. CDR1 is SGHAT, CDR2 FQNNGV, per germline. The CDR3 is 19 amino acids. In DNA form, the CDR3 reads TGTGCCAGCAGCCCTGGGGGTGGGACTAGCGCGGATCTGAACTACGAGCAGTACTTC. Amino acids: CASSPGGGTSADLNYEQYF.

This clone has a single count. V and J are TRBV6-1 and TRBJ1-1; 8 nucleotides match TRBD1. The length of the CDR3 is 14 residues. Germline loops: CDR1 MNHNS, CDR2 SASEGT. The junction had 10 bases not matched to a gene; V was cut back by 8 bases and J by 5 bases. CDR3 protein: CASRSTGGTTEAFF. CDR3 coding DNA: TGTGCCAGCCGAAGTACAGGGGGAACAACTGAAGCTTTCTTT.

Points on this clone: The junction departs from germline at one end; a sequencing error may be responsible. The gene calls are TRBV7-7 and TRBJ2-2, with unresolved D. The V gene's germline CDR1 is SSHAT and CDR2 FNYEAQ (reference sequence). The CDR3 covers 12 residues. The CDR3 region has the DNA TGTGCTAGCAGAGACTGGGGCGGGGAGCTGTTTTTT. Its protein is CASRDWGGELFF. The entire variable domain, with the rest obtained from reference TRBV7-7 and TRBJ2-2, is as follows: GAGVSQSPRYKVTKRGQDVTLRCDPISSHATLYWYQQALGQGPEFLTYFNYEAQPDKSGLPSDRFSAERPEGSISTLTIQRTEQRDSAMYRCASRDWGGELFFGEGSRLTVL.

The CDR3 bases are TGTGCCAGCAGATTGGGGACTAGCGTGGCCGGGGAGCTGTTTTTT. This encodes CASRLGTSVAGELFF. The chain employs TRBV7-6 and TRBJ2-2; TRBD2 aligns across 10 bases. Trimming at V came to 6 bases and at J to 6 bases, leaving 7 bases not matched to a gene. This CDR3 is built from 15 residues. Germline CDR1 and CDR2: SGHVS and FNYEAQ. The whole variable domain, filled in from reference TRBV7-6 and TRBJ2-2, reads GAGVSQSPRYKVTKRGQDVALRCDPISGHVSLYWYRQALGQGPEFLTYFNYEAQQDKSGLPNDRFSAERPEGSISTLTIQRTEQRDSAMYRCASRLGTSVAGELFFGEGSRLTVL.